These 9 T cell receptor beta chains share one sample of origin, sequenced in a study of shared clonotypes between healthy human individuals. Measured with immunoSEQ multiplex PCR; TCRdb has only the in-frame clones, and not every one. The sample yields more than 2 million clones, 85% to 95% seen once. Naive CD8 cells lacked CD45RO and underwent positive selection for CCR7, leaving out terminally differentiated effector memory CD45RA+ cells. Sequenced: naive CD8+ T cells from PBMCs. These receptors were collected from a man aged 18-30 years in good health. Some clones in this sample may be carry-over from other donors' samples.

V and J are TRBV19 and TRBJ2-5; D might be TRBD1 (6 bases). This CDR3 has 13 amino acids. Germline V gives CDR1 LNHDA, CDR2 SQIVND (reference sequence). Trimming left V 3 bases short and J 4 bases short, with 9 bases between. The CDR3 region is CASSIWGRETQYF. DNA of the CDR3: TGTGCCAGTAGTATCTGGGGGCGAGAGACCCAGTACTTC.

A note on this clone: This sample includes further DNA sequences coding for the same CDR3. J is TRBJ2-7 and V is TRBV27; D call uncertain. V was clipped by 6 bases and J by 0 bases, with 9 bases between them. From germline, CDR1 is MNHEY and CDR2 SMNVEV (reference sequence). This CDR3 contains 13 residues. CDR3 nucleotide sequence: TGTGCCAGCAGCCCCGGTAGCTCCTACGAGCAGTACTTC. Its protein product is CASSPGSSYEQYF.

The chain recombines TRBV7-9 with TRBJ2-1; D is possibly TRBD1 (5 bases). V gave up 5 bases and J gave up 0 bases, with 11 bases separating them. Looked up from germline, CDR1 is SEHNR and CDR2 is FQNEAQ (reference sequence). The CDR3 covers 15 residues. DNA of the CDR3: TGTGCCAGCAGCACTGACAGCCTCTCCTACAATGAGCAGTTCTTC. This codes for CASSTDSLSYNEQFF.

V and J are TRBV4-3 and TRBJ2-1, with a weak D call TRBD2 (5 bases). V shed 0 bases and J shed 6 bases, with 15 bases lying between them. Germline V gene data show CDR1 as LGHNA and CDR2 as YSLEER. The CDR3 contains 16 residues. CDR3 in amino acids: CASSQDLWLAGNEQFF. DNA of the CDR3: TGCGCCAGCAGCCAAGATTTGTGGCTAGCCGGCAATGAGCAGTTCTTC.

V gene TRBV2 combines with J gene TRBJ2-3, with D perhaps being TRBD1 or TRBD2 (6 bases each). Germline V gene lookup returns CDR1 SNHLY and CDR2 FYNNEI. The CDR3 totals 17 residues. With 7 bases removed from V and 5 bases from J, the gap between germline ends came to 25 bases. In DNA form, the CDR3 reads TGTGCCAGCACCATAGAGGGGGGCGTGAGGGATCGAGATACGCAGTATTTT. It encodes CASTIEGGVRDRDTQYF.

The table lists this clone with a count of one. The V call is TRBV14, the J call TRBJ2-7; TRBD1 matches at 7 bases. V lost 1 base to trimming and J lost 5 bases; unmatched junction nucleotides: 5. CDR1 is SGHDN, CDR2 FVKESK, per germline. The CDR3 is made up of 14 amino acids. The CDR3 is CASSQGQGVNEQYF. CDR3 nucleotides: TGTGCCAGCAGCCAAGGCCAGGGGGTAAACGAGCAGTACTTC.

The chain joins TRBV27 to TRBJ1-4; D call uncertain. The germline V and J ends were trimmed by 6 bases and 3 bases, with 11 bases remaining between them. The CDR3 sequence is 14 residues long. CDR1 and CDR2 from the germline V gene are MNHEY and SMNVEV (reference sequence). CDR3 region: CASRPEQANEKLFF. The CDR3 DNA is TGTGCCAGCAGACCCGAACAAGCTAATGAAAAACTGTTTTTT.

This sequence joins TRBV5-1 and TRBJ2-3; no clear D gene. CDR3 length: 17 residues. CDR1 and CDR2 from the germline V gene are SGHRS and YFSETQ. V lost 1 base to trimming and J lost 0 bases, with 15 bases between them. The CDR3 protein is CASSLFLDVASTDTQYF. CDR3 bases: TGCGCCAGCAGCTTGTTTTTAGACGTAGCTAGCACAGATACGCAGTATTTT.

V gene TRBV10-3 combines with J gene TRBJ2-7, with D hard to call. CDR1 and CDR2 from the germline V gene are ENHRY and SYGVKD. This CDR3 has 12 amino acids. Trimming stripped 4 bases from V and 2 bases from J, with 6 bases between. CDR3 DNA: TGTGCCATCAGTGCCGGAACCTACGAGCAGTACTTC. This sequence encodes CAISAGTYEQYF.